Following are 18 T cell receptor beta chains from one sample sequenced in a study of OX40 agonist ivuxolimab in advanced cancers. Profiled with immunoSEQ multiplex PCR; TCRdb holds only in-frame clones, not every one. This sample carries 100,000 to 150,000 clones, roughly 92% of them seen once, and the ten largest clones take around 0.81%. Here the sequenced sample was CD4+ or CD8+ T cells sorted from blood, taken in a trial of the OX40 agonist ivuxolimab. These receptors came from an adult with an advanced solid tumor such as melanoma, head and neck, liver or kidney cancer.

The V and J genes are TRBV28 and TRBJ1-2; possibly TRBD1 for D (5 bases). Trimming pared 1 base from V and 8 bases from J, leaving 20 bases between. The CDR3 extends over 16 amino acids. In germline, CDR1 is MDHEN, CDR2 SYDVKM. DNA for the CDR3: TGTGCCAGCAGTTTATATGGGACCCAGATTGCTAAAGGCTACACCTTC. The encoded protein is CASSLYGTQIAKGYTF.

The J gene is TRBJ2-2, the V gene TRBV9; D is unresolved. The CDR3 loop spans 13 amino acids. The V and J ends lost 0 bases and 5 bases respectively, with 5 bases between them. Germline V gives CDR1 SGDLS, CDR2 YYNGEE. For the CDR3, the DNA is TGTGCCAGCAGCGTAGAGCCGACCGGGGAGCTGTTTTTT. It translates to CASSVEPTGELFF.

As DNA, the CDR3 is TGTGCCAGCAGCTTGGGACAGGCCTCTGGAAACACCATATATTTT. Translating it yields CASSLGQASGNTIYF. The V call is TRBV7-9, the J call TRBJ1-3, with TRBD1 matching 8 bases. Trimming cost V 3 bases and J 0 bases; bases outside gene matches: 1. The CDR3 contains 15 residues. CDR1 is SEHNR and CDR2 is FQNEAQ in the germline V gene (reference sequence). Combining the CDR3 with reference TRBV7-9 and TRBJ1-3 gives the whole variable domain DTGVSQNPRHKITKRGQNVTFRCDPISEHNRLYWYRQTLGQGPEFLTYFQNEAQLEKSRLLSDRFSAERPKGSFSTLEIQRTEQGDSAMYLCASSLGQASGNTIYFGEGSWLTVV.

The chain has TRBV25-1 and TRBJ2-1, with D unclear. The germline V and J ends were trimmed by 7 bases and 2 bases, with 12 bases remaining between them. CDR1 MGHDK and CDR2 SYGVNS come from the germline V gene. The CDR3 runs to 14 residues. This CDR3 reads CASTPLEPYNEQFF. The CDR3, as DNA: TGTGCCAGCACTCCCTTAGAGCCCTACAATGAGCAGTTCTTC.

This chain joins TRBV27 and TRBJ1-5; the D gene is possibly TRBD1 (6 bases). The germline V and J ends were trimmed by 5 bases and 1 base, with 21 bases remaining between them. This CDR3 region has 18 residues. Germline assignment: CDR1 MNHEY and CDR2 SMNVEV (reference sequence). The DNA for the CDR3 is TGTGCCAGCAGTCCTAAGACAGGAGAACTTAGGAGCAATCAGCCCCAGCATTTT. Amino acids: CASSPKTGELRSNQPQHF.

The genes are TRBV5-6 and TRBJ1-1, with D possibly matching TRBD1 (5 bases). Trimming took 3 bases from V and 5 from J, leaving 20 bases between them. This CDR3 region has 16 residues. Germline loops: CDR1 SGHDT, CDR2 YYEEEE. CDR3: CASSSPGPGGWTEAFF. For the CDR3, the DNA is TGTGCCAGCAGCTCACCGGGACCCGGAGGCTGGACTGAAGCTTTCTTT.

The chain carries TRBV4-2 and TRBJ2-2, with D tentatively TRBD1 (7 bases). The germline CDR1 and CDR2 sequences are LGHNA and YNFKEQ. The CDR3 is 15 amino acids. Trimming shortened V by 1 base and J by 6 bases, and 12 bases separated the two germline ends. CDR3 amino acids: CASSQGGDRPGELFF. The CDR3 DNA sequence: TGTGCCAGCAGCCAAGGCGGGGACAGACCCGGGGAGCTGTTTTTT.

The chain recombines TRBV5-8 with TRBJ2-5; D might be TRBD1 (5 bases). The CDR3 covers 13 residues. Germline values: CDR1 SGHTS, CDR2 YDEGEE. V was clipped by 5 bases and J by 1 base, with 9 bases between them. Written as DNA, the CDR3 is TGTGCCAGCAGGCCCAGGGTCCAAGAGACCCAGTACTTC. Amino acids: CASRPRVQETQYF.

This clone was counted once. The chain is built from TRBV19 and TRBJ1-2; possibly TRBD1 for D (5 bases). The length of the CDR3 is 14 residues. Trimming pared 6 bases from V and 0 bases from J, leaving 11 bases between. The V gene's germline CDR1 is LNHDA and CDR2 SQIVND (reference sequence). CDR3 bases: TGTGCCAGTAGCGGGGACGCCGCTAACTATGGCTACACCTTC. This codes for CASSGDAANYGYTF.

The V and J genes are TRBV19 and TRBJ2-3, with TRBD1 identical over 9 bases. The germline V gene encodes CDR1 LNHDA and CDR2 SQIVND (reference sequence). The V and J ends lost 0 bases and 5 bases, in that order; junction bases with no gene match: 6. The CDR3 loop spans 16 amino acids. CDR3 protein: CASSIENRGQRDTQYF. CDR3 in DNA: TGTGCCAGTAGTATAGAAAACAGGGGGCAAAGAGATACGCAGTATTTT.

The V and J genes are TRBV6-6 and TRBJ1-2, with a weak D call TRBD1 (6 bases). The CDR3 spans 16 residues. Germline V gene sequence: CDR1 MNHNY, CDR2 SVGAGI (reference sequence). The ends were cut back, 0 bases at V and 4 bases at J, with 15 bases in the middle. In nucleotides, the CDR3 is TGTGCCAGCAGTTACTCGTTGGCGGACAGTCTCTATGGCTACACCTTC. It encodes CASSYSLADSLYGYTF.

The chain carries TRBV4-3 and TRBJ2-6; 10 bases are shared with TRBD1. Trimming removed 2 bases from V and 0 bases from J; junction bases left unmatched: 10. This CDR3 has 20 residues. CDR1 LGHNA and CDR2 YSLEER come from the germline V gene. The CDR3 bases are TGCGCCAGCAGCCAACGCTGGGGACAGGGGATTTACTCTGGGGCCAACGTCCTGACTTTC. This codes for CASSQRWGQGIYSGANVLTF.

The chain carries TRBV15 and TRBJ1-4; D is undetermined. The CDR3 sequence is 12 residues long. The V end was cut by 1 base, the J end by 7 bases, with 4 bases between. From germline, CDR1 is LNHNV and CDR2 YYDKDF (reference sequence). The CDR3 here is CATSRGVEKLFF. DNA for the CDR3: TGTGCCACCAGCAGAGGGGTTGAAAAACTGTTTTTT.

The chain uses TRBV6-6 and TRBJ2-7; D ambiguous. The CDR3 totals 13 residues. Germline V lookup: CDR1 MNHNY, CDR2 SVGAGI (reference sequence). V lost 0 bases and J 3 bases, leaving 6 bases between the germline ends. CDR3 DNA sequence: TGTGCCAGCAGTTACTCGAGCAGCTACGAGCAGTACTTC. Its translation: CASSYSSSYEQYF.

This chain links TRBV20-1 with TRBJ1-4; D is uncertain. The V end was cut by 7 bases, the J end by 3 bases, with 6 bases between. Looked up from germline, CDR1 is DFQATT and CDR2 is SNEGSKA (reference sequence). CDR3 length: 11 residues. The CDR3 nucleotides are TGCAGTGGCCAGTCTAATGAAAAACTGTTTTTT. The encoded protein is CSGQSNEKLFF.

The genes are TRBV27 and TRBJ2-3, with a possible D match to TRBD2 (5 bases). The CDR3 sequence is 15 residues long. Germline assignment: CDR1 MNHEY and CDR2 SMNVEV (reference sequence). The V and J ends lost 4 bases and 0 bases respectively, with 11 bases between them. CDR3 region: CASSSSRVSTDTQYF. The CDR3 nucleotides are TGTGCCAGCAGTTCATCGAGGGTCAGCACAGATACGCAGTATTTT.

The rearrangement joins TRBV5-6 to TRBJ2-3; D uncertain. V gave up 4 bases and J gave up 6 bases, with 6 bases separating them. The CDR3 is 11 residues long. Looked up from germline, CDR1 is SGHDT and CDR2 is YYEEEE. The CDR3 sequence: CASSQGDTQYF. CDR3 in DNA: TGTGCCAGCAGCCAAGGGGATACGCAGTATTTT.

The V gene is TRBV9, the J gene TRBJ2-1; 15 nucleotides align to TRBD2. In germline, CDR1 is SGDLS, CDR2 YYNGEE. The CDR3 has 16 residues. V was pared by 6 bases and J by 6 bases, with 7 bases of the junction left unmatched. CDR3 sequence (DNA): TGTGCCAGCACAGGACTAGCGGGAGGGAGCGGCAATGAGCAGTTCTTC. It encodes CASTGLAGGSGNEQFF.